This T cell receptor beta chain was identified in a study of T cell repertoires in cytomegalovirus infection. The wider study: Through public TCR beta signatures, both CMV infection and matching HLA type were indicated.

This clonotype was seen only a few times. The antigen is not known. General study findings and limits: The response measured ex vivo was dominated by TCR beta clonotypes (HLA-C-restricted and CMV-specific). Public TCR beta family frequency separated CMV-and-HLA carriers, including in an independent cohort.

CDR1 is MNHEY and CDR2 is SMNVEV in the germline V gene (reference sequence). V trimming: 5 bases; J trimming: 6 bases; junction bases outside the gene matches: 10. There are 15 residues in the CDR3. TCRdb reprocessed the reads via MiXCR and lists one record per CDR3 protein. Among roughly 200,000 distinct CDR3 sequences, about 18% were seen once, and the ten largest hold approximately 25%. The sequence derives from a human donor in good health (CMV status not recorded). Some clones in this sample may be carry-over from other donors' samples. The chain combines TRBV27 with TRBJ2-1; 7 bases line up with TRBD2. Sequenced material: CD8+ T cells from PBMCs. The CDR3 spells CASSRVIAGGNEQFF. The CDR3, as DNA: TGTGCCAGCAGTCGGGTGATAGCGGGCGGCAATGAGCAGTTCTTC.